This T cell receptor beta chain appears in the sequencing data of a study of blood T cell repertoires in COVID-19. The overall study: COVID-19 samples from acute and convalescent phases originated in the United States, Italy and Spain. T cells, B-cell-depleted T cells, or PBMCs provided the cDNA or gDNA that served as material.

Trimming at V came to 5 bases and at J to 4 bases, leaving 11 bases not matched to a gene. This CDR3 region has 16 residues. The germline gives CDR1 MDHEN, CDR2 SYDVKM. In the original processing: Researchers report that nucleated cell counts were estimated from reference gene primer amplification. Clones were read by immunoSEQ multiplex PCR, and TCRdb kept only the in-frame ones, dropping some. V, J and clone size are those of that table, while D and trimming were read from the DNA. Among about 180,000 clones listed, approximately 86% were seen once. The J gene is TRBJ1-5, the V gene TRBV28; 7 bases match TRBD1. This TCR derives from a man aged 45-60 years with active or convalescent COVID-19. The sequencing input was peripheral blood. The CDR3 bases are TGTGCCAGCAGTCGAAACCAGGGGGTTGCAAATCAGCCCCAGCATTTT. As protein: CASSRNQGVANQPQHF.